This T cell receptor (beta chain) was profiled in a study of T cells in Graves' hyperthyroidism and ophthalmopathy. About the research overall: Before any treatment, at initial diagnosis, peripheral blood was collected.

Points from the study as a whole: Among clonotypes expanded in thyroid above 0.001, most were also found in blood. Ophthalmopathy stood apart from stable hyperthyroidism in a 13 V-J model.

This clonotype has a count of ten or more. Its target is unknown. The TCR beta CDR3 regions underwent amplification using RNA transcripts as the source. HTBI primers drove first-round RT-PCR of the TCR CDR3. Via MiXCR, TCRdb re-called the multiplex PCR reads, giving one row per CDR3 protein. The table records under 400,000 distinct CDR3 sequences, roughly 20% of them present only once. Each ophthalmopathy patient scored at least 3 on the Clinical Activity Score and at least 4 on NOSPECS grade, with duration under 3 months. Germline V gene sequence: CDR1 WSHSY, CDR2 SAAADI. The junction had 4 bases not matched to a gene; V was cut back by 6 bases and J by 3 bases. This CDR3 region has 15 residues.

The clonotype was recovered from a woman between 40 and 55 years old with Graves' ophthalmopathy. Sequences were obtained from blood. The rearrangement joins TRBV10-2 to TRBJ2-7; 14 nucleotides match TRBD2. The CDR3 sequence is CASSSGLAGGYEQYF. The CDR3 nucleotides read TGCGCCAGCAGCTCAGGACTAGCGGGAGGCTACGAGCAGTACTTC.